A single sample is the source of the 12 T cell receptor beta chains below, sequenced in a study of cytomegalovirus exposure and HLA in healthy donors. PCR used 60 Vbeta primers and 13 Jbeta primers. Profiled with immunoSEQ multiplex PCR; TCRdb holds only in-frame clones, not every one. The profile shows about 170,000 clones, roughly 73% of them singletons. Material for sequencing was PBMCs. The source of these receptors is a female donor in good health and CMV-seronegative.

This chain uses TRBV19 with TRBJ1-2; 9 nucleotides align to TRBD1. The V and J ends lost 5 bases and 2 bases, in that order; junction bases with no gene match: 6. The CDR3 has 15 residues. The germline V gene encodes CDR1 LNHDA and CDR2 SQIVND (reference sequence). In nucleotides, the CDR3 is TGTGCCAGTAGTCACCGACAGGGGGGCAACTATGGCTACACCTTC. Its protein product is CASSHRQGGNYGYTF.

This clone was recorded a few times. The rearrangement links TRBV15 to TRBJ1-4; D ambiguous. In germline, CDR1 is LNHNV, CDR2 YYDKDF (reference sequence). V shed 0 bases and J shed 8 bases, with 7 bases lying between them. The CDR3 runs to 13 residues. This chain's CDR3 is CATSRDGGEKLFF. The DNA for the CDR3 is TGTGCCACCAGCAGAGACGGCGGCGAAAAACTGTTTTTT.

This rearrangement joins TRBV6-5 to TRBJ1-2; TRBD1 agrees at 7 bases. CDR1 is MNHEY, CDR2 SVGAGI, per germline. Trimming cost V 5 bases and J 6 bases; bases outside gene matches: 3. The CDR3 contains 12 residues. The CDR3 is CASSATGNGYTF. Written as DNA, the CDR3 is TGTGCCAGCAGTGCGACAGGGAATGGCTACACCTTC.

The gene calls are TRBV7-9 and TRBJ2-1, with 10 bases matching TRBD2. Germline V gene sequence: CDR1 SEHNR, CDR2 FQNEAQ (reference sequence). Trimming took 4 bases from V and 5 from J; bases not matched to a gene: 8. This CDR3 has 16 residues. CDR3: CASSYQREGIHNEQFF. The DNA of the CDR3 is TGTGCCAGCAGCTACCAGCGGGAGGGCATCCACAATGAGCAGTTCTTC.

The CDR3 DNA reads TGTGCCAGTAAGGACAGGATTAGCTCCTACGAGCAGTACTTC. Amino acids: CASKDRISSYEQYF. V and J are TRBV19 and TRBJ2-7, with TRBD1 matching 7 bases. Germline lookup yields CDR1 LNHDA and CDR2 SQIVND (reference sequence). The J segment lost 0 bases and the V segment lost 7 bases, leaving 6 bases of the junction unmatched. The CDR3 totals 14 residues.

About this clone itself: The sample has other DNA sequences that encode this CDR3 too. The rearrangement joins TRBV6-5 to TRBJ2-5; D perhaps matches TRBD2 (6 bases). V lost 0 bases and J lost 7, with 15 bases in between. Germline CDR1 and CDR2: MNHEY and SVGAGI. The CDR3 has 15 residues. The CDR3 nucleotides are TGTGCCAGCAGTTACTCGAGGGCCGGGGGACCGACCCAGTACTTC. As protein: CASSYSRAGGPTQYF.

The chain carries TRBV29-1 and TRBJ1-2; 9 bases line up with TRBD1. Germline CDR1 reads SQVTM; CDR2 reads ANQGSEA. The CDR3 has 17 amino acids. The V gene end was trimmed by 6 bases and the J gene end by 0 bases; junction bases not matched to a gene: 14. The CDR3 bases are TGCAGCGTGCCCGGGACAGGGCTCGGGGTAGCTAACTATGGCTACACCTTC. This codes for CSVPGTGLGVANYGYTF.

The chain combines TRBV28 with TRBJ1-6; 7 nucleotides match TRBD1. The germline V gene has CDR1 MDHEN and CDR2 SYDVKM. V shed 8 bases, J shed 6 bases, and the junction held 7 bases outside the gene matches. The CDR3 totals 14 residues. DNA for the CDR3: TGTGCCAGCCGGGTGGGGACAGCTAATTCACCCCTCCACTTT. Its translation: CASRVGTANSPLHF.

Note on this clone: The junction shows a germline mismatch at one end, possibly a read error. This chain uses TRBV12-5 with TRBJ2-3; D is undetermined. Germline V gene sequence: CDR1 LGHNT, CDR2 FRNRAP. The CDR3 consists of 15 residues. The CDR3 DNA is TGTGCTAGTGGTTCCAAGGTAGACTTATCCCCTTATTGCATTTTT. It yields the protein CASGSKVDLSPYCIF.

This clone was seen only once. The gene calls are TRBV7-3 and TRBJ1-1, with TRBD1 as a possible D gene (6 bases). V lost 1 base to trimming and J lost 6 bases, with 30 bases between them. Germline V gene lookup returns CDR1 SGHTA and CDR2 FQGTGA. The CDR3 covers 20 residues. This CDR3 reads CASSLKSVRGGARSYPEAFF. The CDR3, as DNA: TGTGCCAGCAGCTTAAAGTCCGTGAGGGGGGGCGCGAGGTCCTACCCTGAAGCTTTCTTT.

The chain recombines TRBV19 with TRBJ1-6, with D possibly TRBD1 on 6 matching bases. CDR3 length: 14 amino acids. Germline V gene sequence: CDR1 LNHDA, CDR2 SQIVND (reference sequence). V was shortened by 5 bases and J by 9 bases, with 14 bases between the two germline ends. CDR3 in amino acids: CASSPQGAGSPLHF. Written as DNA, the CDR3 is TGTGCCAGTAGTCCACAGGGTGCAGGTTCACCCCTCCACTTT.

The CDR3 DNA is TGTGCCAGCAGCTTAGTTTATCAGAATGTTTCACCCCTCCACTTT. Translation: CASSLVYQNVSPLHF. The chain joins TRBV7-2 to TRBJ1-6, with no clear D. The V gene lost 1 base and the J gene lost 9 bases, with 13 bases spanning the gap. The CDR3 has 15 residues. Germline assignment: CDR1 SGHTA and CDR2 FQGNSA. Complete variable domain (other parts from reference TRBV7-2 and TRBJ1-6): GAGVSQSPSNKVTEKGKDVELRCDPISGHTALYWYRQSLGQGLEFLIYFQGNSAPDKSGLPSDRFSAERTGGSVSTLTIQRTQQEDSAVYLCASSLVYQNVSPLHFGNGTRLTVT.